The rows below give T cell receptor beta chains drawn from one sample of a study of blood T cell repertoires in COVID-19. Clones were sequenced by immunoSEQ multiplex PCR, and TCRdb holds only the in-frame ones, with some missing. The sample yields a few hundred thousand clones, about 85% seen once. Sequencing was carried out using PBMCs or T cells enriched from blood (not recorded which). These receptors came from a man aged 35-49 years who had recovered from COVID-19. CDR3s include the opening cysteine and the closing phenylalanine or tryptophan. A D gene is named only where the DNA matches it firmly. Clone size is given for some rows only: seen once, a few or many times, or a class if the clone is expanded.

D gene	J gene	clone size	V gene	CDR3 protein	CDR3 DNA
TRBD1	TRBJ1-6	-	TRBV27	CARGQGARVRSPLHF	TGTGCCAGAGGGCAGGGGGCTAGGGTGAGATCACCCCTCCACTTT
TRBD1	TRBJ2-7	-	TRBV11-3	CASSLRDRSSYEQYF	TGTGCCAGCAGCCTCCGGGACAGGAGCTCCTACGAGCAGTACTTC
-	TRBJ2-7	once	TRBV7-6	CASSFLDKSSYEQYF	TGTGCCAGCAGCTTCCTGGACAAGTCATCCTACGAGCAGTACTTC
TRBD2	TRBJ2-1	once	TRBV24-1	CATSDSGTSGRVAYEQFF	TGTGCCACCAGTGATTCCGGGACTAGCGGGAGAGTTGCCTATGAGCAGTTCTTC
-	TRBJ2-1	-	TRBV10-2	CASTRTSDYNEQFF	TGCGCCAGCACTCGAACTTCCGATTACAATGAGCAGTTCTTC
-	TRBJ2-1	-	TRBV5-1	CASSLPSPPGDEQFF	TGCGCCAGCAGCTTGCCTAGCCCCCCCGGGGATGAGCAGTTCTTC
-	TRBJ2-1	-	TRBV29-1	CSVSVNEQFF	TGCAGCGTTAGCGTCAATGAGCAGTTCTTC
TRBD1	TRBJ2-4	-	TRBV2	CASSVEGTGMYIQYF	TGTGCCAGCAGTGTTGAGGGGACAGGGATGTACATTCAGTACTTC
TRBD1	TRBJ2-2	few	TRBV2	CASSEAEDREAGELFF	TGTGCCAGCAGTGAAGCCGAGGACAGGGAAGCCGGGGAGCTGTTTTTT
-	TRBJ2-2	-	TRBV7-3	CASSLRGTGELFF	TGTGCCAGCAGTCTTAGGGGCACCGGGGAGCTGTTTTTT
TRBD2	TRBJ2-2	-	TRBV15	CATSRDDVKLADTGELFF	TGTGCCACCAGCAGAGATGATGTGAAGCTAGCGGACACCGGGGAGCTGTTTTTT
TRBD1	TRBJ1-2	once	TRBV6-5	CASSYTRGLSGYTF	TGTGCCAGCAGTTACACCAGGGGGCTGTCTGGCTACACCTTC
-	TRBJ2-5	-	TRBV5-4	CASSLGRAEETQYF	TGTGCCAGCAGCTTGGGCAGGGCAGAGGAGACCCAGTACTTC
-	TRBJ2-1	-	TRBV27	CASSFRDNEQFF	TGTGCCAGCAGTTTCAGGGACAATGAGCAGTTCTTC
-	TRBJ2-7	-	TRBV7-9	CASSPRWGQNYEQYF	TGTGCCAGCAGCCCTCGGTGGGGCCAGAACTACGAGCAGTACTTC
-	TRBJ2-7	-	TRBV2	CARSSFSYEQYF	TGTGCCAGAAGCTCCTTCTCTTACGAGCAGTACTTC
TRBD1	TRBJ1-2	-	TRBV4-1	CASSPGQGMSYGYTF	TGCGCCAGCAGCCCCGGACAGGGGATGAGCTATGGCTACACCTTC
TRBD1	TRBJ2-7	once	TRBV30	CAWEPGQPSYEQYF	TGTGCCTGGGAACCGGGACAGCCTTCCTACGAGCAGTACTTC
-	TRBJ1-5	many	TRBV12-3/TRBV12-4	CASSPGPRQPQHF	TGTGCCAGCAGTCCAGGGCCCCGGCAGCCCCAGCATTTT
-	TRBJ2-3	-	TRBV6-5	CASTGLTWSTDTQYF	TGTGCCAGCACGGGACTCACCTGGAGCACAGATACGCAGTATTTT
TRBD1	TRBJ1-2	-	TRBV13	CASSLGQGVPGYGYTF	TGTGCCAGCAGCTTAGGACAGGGGGTTCCGGGGTATGGCTACACCTTC
TRBD1	TRBJ1-2	-	TRBV10-3	CAISGQGGSYGYTF	TGTGCCATCAGCGGACAGGGGGGGAGCTATGGCTACACCTTC
TRBD1	TRBJ1-2	-	TRBV6-5	CASRKGQVDYGYTF	TGTGCCAGCAGGAAGGGACAGGTGGACTATGGCTACACCTTC
TRBD1	TRBJ1-1	-	TRBV25-1	CASSEWSGGTEAFF	TGTGCCAGCAGTGAATGGTCAGGGGGGACTGAAGCTTTCTTT
-	TRBJ1-1	-	TRBV12-3/TRBV12-4	CASSLQVGGEAFF	TGTGCCAGCAGTTTACAGGTGGGGGGTGAAGCTTTCTTT
TRBD2	TRBJ2-7	-	TRBV7-9	CASSPGLAGDSYEQYF	TGTGCCAGCAGCCCGGGACTAGCGGGAGACTCCTACGAGCAGTACTTC
TRBD2	TRBJ2-7	-	TRBV6-2/TRBV6-3	CASSWRTSGMLDEQYF	TGTGCCAGCAGTTGGCGGACTAGCGGGATGCTCGACGAGCAGTACTTC
TRBD1	TRBJ1-4	few	TRBV14	CASSPRDRDEKLFF	TGTGCCAGCAGCCCCCGGGACAGGGATGAAAAACTGTTTTTT
TRBD1	TRBJ2-4	-	TRBV6-2/TRBV6-3	CASSYFYTGGLAKNIQYF	TGTGCCAGCAGTTATTTCTACACAGGGGGATTAGCCAAAAACATTCAGTACTTC
-	TRBJ1-2	-	TRBV6-5	CASSYSDSLYGYTF	TGTGCCAGCAGTTACTCTGATAGCCTCTATGGCTACACCTTC
TRBD1	TRBJ2-7	-	TRBV9	CASSVDRGTEQYF	TGTGCCAGCAGCGTAGACAGGGGAACCGAGCAGTACTTC
TRBD2	TRBJ2-7	-	TRBV5-4	CASSLEAGGYEQYF	TGTGCCAGCAGCTTGGAAGCGGGGGGCTACGAGCAGTACTTC
TRBD1	TRBJ1-1	-	TRBV13	CASSSRTGEGTEAFF	TGTGCCAGCAGCTCCCGGACAGGGGAAGGCACTGAAGCTTTCTTT
TRBD2	TRBJ2-1	-	TRBV18	CASSQSSGGFNEQFF	TGTGCCAGCTCGCAATCTAGCGGAGGGTTTAATGAGCAGTTCTTC
TRBD2	TRBJ2-1	-	TRBV5-8	CASSSGLAGGLSYNEQFF	TGTGCCAGCAGCTCGGGACTAGCGGGAGGGCTTAGTTACAATGAGCAGTTCTTC
-	TRBJ2-3	-	TRBV2	CASSPQDTQYF	TGTGCCAGCAGTCCTCAGGATACGCAGTATTTT
TRBD1	TRBJ2-7	-	TRBV5-1	CASKRQGSNEQYF	TGCGCCAGCAAAAGACAGGGTTCGAACGAGCAGTACTTC
-	TRBJ2-7	-	TRBV5-1	CASSSGSGNYEQYF	TGCGCCAGCAGCTCAGGAAGCGGAAACTACGAGCAGTACTTC
TRBD1	TRBJ2-4	-	TRBV7-9	CASSPRTGLAKNIQYF	TGTGCCAGCAGCCCTCGGACAGGACTAGCCAAAAACATTCAGTACTTC
-	TRBJ2-3	-	TRBV18	CASSPDNSTDTQYF	TGTGCCAGCTCACCGGACAATAGCACAGATACGCAGTATTTT
TRBD2	TRBJ2-3	-	TRBV27	CASSDSRLAEGTDTQYF	TGTGCCAGCAGCGACTCTCGACTAGCGGAGGGCACAGATACGCAGTATTTT
-	TRBJ2-2	-	TRBV7-8	CASSLELSGTGELFF	TGTGCCAGCAGCTTAGAATTGAGCGGCACCGGGGAGCTGTTTTTT
-	TRBJ1-1	-	TRBV7-2	CASSLEGGTFNTEAFF	TGTGCCAGCAGCTTAGAAGGGGGAACCTTCAACACTGAAGCTTTCTTT
TRBD2	TRBJ2-5	-	TRBV12-3/TRBV12-4	CASRLAGETQYF	TGTGCCAGCCGACTAGCGGGGGAGACCCAGTACTTC
TRBD2	TRBJ2-1	-	TRBV2	CACSGTSGYNEQFF	TGTGCCTGTTCCGGGACTAGCGGCTACAATGAGCAGTTCTTC
-	TRBJ1-1	-	TRBV6-1	CASSDAVVNTEAFF	TGTGCCAGCAGTGACGCGGTAGTGAACACTGAAGCTTTCTTT
TRBD2	TRBJ2-7	-	TRBV4-3	CASSREAGANYEQYF	TGCGCCAGCAGCCGGGAAGCGGGAGCAAACTACGAGCAGTACTTC
-	TRBJ1-6	-	TRBV19	CASSIFLSRSSYNSPLHF	TGTGCCAGTAGTATCTTCCTTAGTCGGAGCTCCTATAATTCACCCCTCCACTTT
TRBD1	TRBJ1-6	-	TRBV11-1	CASSLAAGTVSPLHF	TGTGCCAGCAGCTTAGCTGCAGGGACAGTATCACCCCTCCACTTT
-	TRBJ2-7	-	TRBV21-1	CASSKNSGSRMGGYEQYF	TGTGCCAGCAGCAAGAATAGCGGGAGTAGGATGGGTGGGTACGAGCAGTACTTC
TRBD2	TRBJ2-2	-	TRBV2	CASDTSGFARGELFF	TGTGCCAGCGATACTAGCGGCTTTGCCAGGGGGGAGCTGTTTTTT
TRBD2	TRBJ2-1	few	TRBV2	CASRGLAGYSYNEQFF	TGTGCCAGCAGAGGACTAGCGGGTTACTCCTACAATGAGCAGTTCTTC
TRBD1	TRBJ1-3	few	TRBV4-3	CASSQRGQGAGNTIYF	TGCGCCAGCAGCCAACGCGGACAGGGGGCGGGAAACACCATATATTTT
-	TRBJ1-2	-	TRBV12-3/TRBV12-4	CASRPGESYGYTF	TGTGCCAGCCGCCCAGGCGAGAGCTATGGCTACACCTTC